The T cell receptor (beta chain) under discussion was sequenced for a study of blood T cell repertoires in COVID-19. Study as a whole: Sources were T cells, B-cell-depleted T cells, or PBMCs; the material itself was cDNA or gDNA.

Only in-frame clones appear in the TCRdb table, and some are missing; sequencing was by immunoSEQ multiplex PCR. The sample has 55,000 to 70,000 clones; roughly 87% are singletons. Germline V gene lookup returns CDR1 MNHEY and CDR2 SMNVEV (reference sequence). The J segment lost 7 bases and the V segment lost 4 bases, leaving 8 bases of the junction unmatched. CDR3 length equals 15 residues. Sequencing was performed on peripheral blood. V gene TRBV27 combines with J gene TRBJ2-2, with 8 bases aligning to TRBD2. The TCR was taken from a woman of 80 years or more with COVID-19, enrolled during active disease. The CDR3 is CASSSQRGSVGELFF. The CDR3 DNA sequence: TGTGCCAGCAGTTCGCAGCGGGGGTCGGTCGGGGAGCTGTTTTTT.